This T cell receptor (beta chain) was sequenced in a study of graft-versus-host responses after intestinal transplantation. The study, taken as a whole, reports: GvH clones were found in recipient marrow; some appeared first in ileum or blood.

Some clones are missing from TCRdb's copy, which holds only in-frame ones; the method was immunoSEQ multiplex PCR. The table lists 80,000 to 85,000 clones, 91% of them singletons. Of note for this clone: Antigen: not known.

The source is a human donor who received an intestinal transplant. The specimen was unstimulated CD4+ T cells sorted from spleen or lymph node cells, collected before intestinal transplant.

DNA for the CDR3: TGTGCCAGCAGTGTAGGGACTAGCGGGAACAATGAGCAGTTCTTC. It translates to CASSVGTSGNNEQFF. The chain uses TRBV2 and TRBJ2-1, with 13 bases aligning to TRBD2. J was trimmed by 5 bases and V by 4 bases; bases with no gene match: 2. CDR3 size: 15 residues. From germline, CDR1 is SNHLY and CDR2 FYNNEI.